Below are 4 T cell receptor beta chains sequenced from a single sample in a study of cytomegalovirus exposure and HLA in healthy donors. The repertoire was sequenced with immunoSEQ multiplex PCR; TCRdb's copy has only in-frame clones and lacks some. This sample has 60,000 to 85,000 clones, with 94% found just once. Sequencing input: PBMCs. These receptors came from a man between 18 and 29 years old in good health and CMV-seropositive.

The chain recombines TRBV2 with TRBJ1-2; TRBD1 might be the D (6 bases). Trimming stripped 6 bases from V and 8 bases from J, with 16 bases between. Germline V lookup: CDR1 SNHLY, CDR2 FYNNEI. This CDR3 contains 13 residues. The CDR3, as DNA: TGTGCCAGCAGGGGACACCCCTCAGGGGGCTACACCTTC. Translated, it gives CASRGHPSGGYTF.

The chain carries TRBV7-9 and TRBJ2-7; 9 bases align to TRBD1. V shed 11 bases and J 6 bases; nucleotides not matched to a gene: 17. The germline gives CDR1 SEHNR, CDR2 FQNEAQ (reference sequence). This CDR3 comprises 15 residues. As DNA, the CDR3 is TGTGCCGGCTCCACATCGGGACAGGGAATTAGCGAGCAGTACTTC. Translation gives CAGSTSGQGISEQYF.

This chain links TRBV7-3 with TRBJ2-1; TRBD2 is a possible D gene (7 bases). CDR3 length equals 22 residues. Per the germline V gene, CDR1 is SGHTA and CDR2 is FQGTGA. The V end was cut by 0 bases, the J end by 3 bases, with 30 bases between. CDR3 sequence (DNA): TGTGCCAGCAGCTTAACCCCCATCCTCCATTCTGCGGAGGGGGGGATCTACAATGAGCAGTTCTTC. It is translated as CASSLTPILHSAEGGIYNEQFF.

As for this clone: The junction shows a germline mismatch at one end, possibly a read error. The chain has TRBV4-1 and TRBJ2-5; 8 nucleotides match TRBD1. Germline V CDR1 and CDR2: MGHRA, YSYEKL. The length of the CDR3 is 15 residues. For the CDR3, the DNA is TGCGCCAGCAGCTTTACCGGGACAGGTAAAGAGATCCAGTACTTC. It codes for CASSFTGTGKEIQYF.